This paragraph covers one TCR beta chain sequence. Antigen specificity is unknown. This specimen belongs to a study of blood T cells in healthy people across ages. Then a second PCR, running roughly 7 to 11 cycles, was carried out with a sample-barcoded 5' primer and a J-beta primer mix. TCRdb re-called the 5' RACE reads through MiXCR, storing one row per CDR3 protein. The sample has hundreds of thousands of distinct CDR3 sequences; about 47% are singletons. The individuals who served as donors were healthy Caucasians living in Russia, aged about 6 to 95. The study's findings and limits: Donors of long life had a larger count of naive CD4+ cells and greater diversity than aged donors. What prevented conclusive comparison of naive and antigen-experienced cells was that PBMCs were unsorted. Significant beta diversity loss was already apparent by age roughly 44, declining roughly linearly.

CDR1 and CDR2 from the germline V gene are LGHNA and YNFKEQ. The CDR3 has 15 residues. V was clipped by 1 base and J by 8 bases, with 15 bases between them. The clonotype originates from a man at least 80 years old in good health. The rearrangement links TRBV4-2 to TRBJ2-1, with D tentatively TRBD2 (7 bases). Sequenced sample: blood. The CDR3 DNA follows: TGTGCCAGCAGCCAAGGCGGGGGCGGACGGGATGAGCAGTTCTTC. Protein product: CASSQGGGGRDEQFF.